Following are 29 T cell receptor beta chains from one sample sequenced in a study of metastatic and nonmetastatic thyroid tumors. Every patient underwent thyroid surgery untreated. With MiXCR, TCRdb called clones anew from the PCR reads. The table has 43,000 or so clones, around 17% seen once; the top ten hold about 20%. Sequenced input: blood. The receptors stem from a female donor with papillary thyroid cancer or a benign thyroid nodule (not recorded which). Some clones in this sample may be carry-over from other donors' samples.

A word on this clone: This may be a read error, as it is one base from a much larger clone. The rearrangement links TRBV11-2 to TRBJ2-5; no definite D call. The CDR3 has 11 amino acids. Trimming removed 3 bases from V and 3 bases from J, with 2 bases in between. Germline V gives CDR1 SGHAT, CDR2 FQNNGV. The CDR3 region has the DNA TGTGCCAGCAGCTTGGAAGAGACCCAGTACTTC. Protein sequence: CASSLEETQYF.

The rearrangement joins TRBV27 to TRBJ2-3, with D hard to call. The CDR3 covers 14 residues. Germline CDR1 is MNHEY and CDR2 is SMNVEV (reference sequence). CDR3 region: CVITSAYGTDTQYF. Here the CDR3 DNA reads TGTGTCATCACCTCAGCGTATGGCACAGATACGCAGTATTTT.

The J gene is TRBJ1-2, the V gene TRBV7-2, with TRBD1 identical over 9 bases. The germline V gene encodes CDR1 SGHTA and CDR2 FQGNSA. The CDR3 sequence is 15 residues long. The V and J ends lost 5 bases and 1 base, in that order; junction bases with no gene match: 5. The CDR3 region is CASSPRTGVNYGYTF. CDR3 DNA: TGTGCCAGCAGCCCCCGGACAGGGGTTAACTATGGCTACACCTTC. Using reference TRBV7-2 and TRBJ1-2 for the parts outside the CDR3, the full variable domain is GAGVSQSPSNKVTEKGKDVELRCDPISGHTALYWYRQSLGQGLEFLIYFQGNSAPDKSGLPSDRFSAERTGGSVSTLTIQRTQQEDSAVYLCASSPRTGVNYGYTFGSGTRLTVV.

This clone was picked up many times. V is TRBV7-2 and J is TRBJ2-2, with D perhaps matching TRBD2 (6 bases). Germline CDR1 SGHTA, CDR2 FQGNSA. This CDR3 spans 15 amino acids. V was shortened by 3 bases and J by 4 bases, with 12 bases between the two germline ends. The CDR3 protein is CASSFLPAGTGELFF. The CDR3 DNA sequence: TGTGCCAGCAGCTTCTTACCAGCGGGCACCGGGGAGCTGTTTTTT.

This chain links TRBV5-4 with TRBJ2-5; tentatively, D is TRBD1 (6 bases). Germline values: CDR1 SGHNT, CDR2 YYREEE (reference sequence). V was shortened by 3 bases and J by 4 bases, with 13 bases between the two germline ends. The CDR3 runs 14 residues. DNA for the CDR3: TGTGCCAGCAGCTCACAGGGAGCTGGAGAGACCCAGTACTTC. Protein sequence: CASSSQGAGETQYF. The whole variable domain, filled in from reference TRBV5-4 and TRBJ2-5, reads ETGVTQSPTHLIKTRGQQVTLRCSSQSGHNTVSWYQQALGQGPQFIFQYYREEENGRGNFPPRFSGLQFPNYSSELNVNALELDDSALYLCASSSQGAGETQYFGPGTRLLVL.

This clone was seen ten or more times. The chain recombines TRBV29-1 with TRBJ2-7; 7 nucleotides align to TRBD1. With 8 bases clipped from V and 3 bases from J, the junction kept 7 bases outside the gene matches. The CDR3 totals 12 residues. CDR1 and CDR2 from the germline V gene are SQVTM and ANQGSEA. This CDR3 reads CSTLGQFYEQYF. CDR3 in DNA: TGCAGCACGCTGGGACAGTTCTACGAGCAGTACTTC.

This clone was detected only a few times. The chain couples TRBV28 to TRBJ1-3, with D possibly being TRBD1 (6 bases). The CDR3 runs to 19 residues. Trimming took off 4 bases at V and 0 bases at J, with 22 bases between the two ends. Germline CDR1 and CDR2: MDHEN and SYDVKM. CDR3 sequence reads: CASSWGSGALDYSGNTIYF. Here the CDR3 DNA reads TGTGCCAGCAGTTGGGGGTCGGGGGCGCTTGACTACTCTGGAAACACCATATATTTT.

The V gene is TRBV5-1, the J gene TRBJ2-7; maybe TRBD1 (6 bases). The CDR3 covers 14 residues. Germline assignment: CDR1 SGHRS and CDR2 YFSETQ. V was clipped by 1 base and J by 5 bases, with 13 bases between them. The CDR3 spells CASSLSQGNHEQYF. The CDR3 DNA is TGCGCCAGCAGCTTGTCTCAGGGGAATCACGAGCAGTACTTC.

The chain has TRBV20-1 and TRBJ2-2; 8 bases match TRBD1. This CDR3 comprises 16 residues. Trimming took 5 bases from V and 7 from J; bases not matched to a gene: 15. Germline V lookup: CDR1 DFQATT, CDR2 SNEGSKA (reference sequence). CDR3 amino acids: CSARPGMTGVDGELFF. The CDR3 bases are TGCAGTGCTCGTCCAGGAATGACAGGGGTGGACGGGGAGCTGTTTTTT.

In its sample, this clone was seen many times. This chain uses TRBV10-3 with TRBJ2-7, with D perhaps matching TRBD1 (7 bases). Trimming took 6 bases from V and 0 from J, leaving 15 bases between them. CDR1 is ENHRY, CDR2 SYGVKD, per germline. The CDR3 is made up of 15 amino acids. The CDR3 sequence: CAIRSGQTSSYEQYF. The CDR3 DNA reads TGTGCCATCAGGTCGGGACAGACTAGCTCCTACGAGCAGTACTTC.

The V gene is TRBV27, the J gene TRBJ2-5; possible D gene TRBD2, 5 bases. The V end lost 2 bases, the J end lost 5 bases, and 15 bases lay between the germline ends. This CDR3 has 15 residues. Germline loops: CDR1 MNHEY, CDR2 SMNVEV (reference sequence). The CDR3 DNA sequence: TGTGCCAGCAGTTTAGGGTTCAGGTCGGGGGAGACCCAGTACTTC. It is translated as CASSLGFRSGETQYF.

This clone was recorded many times. This rearrangement joins TRBV5-6 to TRBJ2-7; D is ambiguous. Germline CDR1 SGHDT, CDR2 YYEEEE. This CDR3 contains 14 residues. The V gene lost 1 base and the J gene lost 2 bases, with 10 bases spanning the gap. CDR3 DNA sequence: TGTGCCAGCAGCTTGTTCGGCACCGCCTACGAGCAGTACTTC. It specifies CASSLFGTAYEQYF.

This CDR3 reads CASRYGTGGYGYTF. In nucleotides, the CDR3 is TGTGCCAGCCGTTATGGGACAGGGGGCTATGGCTACACCTTC. The genes are TRBV27 and TRBJ1-2; 11 positions match TRBD1. The CDR3 extends over 14 amino acids. Looked up from germline, CDR1 is MNHEY and CDR2 is SMNVEV (reference sequence). Trimming at V came to 8 bases and at J to 4 bases, leaving 6 bases not matched to a gene.

V and J are TRBV19 and TRBJ2-1, with D perhaps TRBD2 (5 bases). This CDR3 comprises 15 residues. Looked up from germline, CDR1 is LNHDA and CDR2 is SQIVND (reference sequence). V was shortened by 4 bases and J by 8 bases, with 18 bases between the two germline ends. The chain's CDR3 is CASSSLVGVGYEQFF. CDR3 nucleotides: TGTGCCAGTAGTAGCCTGGTGGGAGTCGGATATGAGCAGTTCTTC. The full variable domain, with the rest looked up from reference TRBV19 and TRBJ2-1, is DGGITQSPKYLFRKEGQNVTLSCEQNLNHDAMYWYRQDPGQGLRLIYYSQIVNDFQKGDIAEGYSVSREKKESFPLTVTSAQKNPTAFYLCASSSLVGVGYEQFFGPGTRLTVL.

In this sample, this clone turned up many times. V usage is TRBV9 and J usage is TRBJ1-3; TRBD1 might be the D (6 bases). CDR1 is SGDLS and CDR2 is YYNGEE in the germline V gene. CDR3 length equals 14 residues. The V gene lost 4 bases and the J gene lost 1 base, with 9 bases spanning the gap. In DNA, the CDR3 is TGTGCCAGCAGCCTTGGACAGTCTGGAAACACCATATATTTT. It translates to CASSLGQSGNTIYF.

Of note for this clone: At one end, the junction sequence differs from germline, possibly due to a read error. The J gene is TRBJ2-2, the V gene TRBV7-7, with 8 bases matching TRBD1. Per the germline V gene, CDR1 is SSHAT and CDR2 is FNYEAQ (reference sequence). This CDR3 has 16 residues. The CDR3 reads CASSASDRGWTGELFF. The CDR3 DNA reads TGTGCTAGCAGCGCCTCCGACAGGGGTTGGACCGGGGAGCTGTTTTTT.

This clone was detected many times. The chain has TRBV4-1 and TRBJ1-6; TRBD1 aligns across 8 bases. J lost 7 bases, V lost 3 bases, and 5 bases had no gene match. The germline V gene encodes CDR1 MGHRA and CDR2 YSYEKL. The CDR3 has 15 residues. DNA of the CDR3: TGCGCCAGCAGCCAGCCCGGGACAGGCAATTCACCCCTCCACTTT. This translates into CASSQPGTGNSPLHF.

The sample holds a few counts of this clone. The chain is built from TRBV3-1 and TRBJ1-1, with 7 bases fitting TRBD1. Germline CDR1 and CDR2: LGHDT and YNNKEL (reference sequence). With V trimmed by 1 base and J by 5 bases, 7 bases remained unmatched. The CDR3 spans 15 residues. This CDR3 reads CASSQADRERTEAFF. The CDR3 DNA reads as TGTGCCAGCAGCCAAGCAGACAGGGAGAGGACTGAAGCTTTCTTT.

This clone has at least ten counts. The chain joins TRBV20-1 to TRBJ2-1; no definite D call. The V gene's germline CDR1 is DFQATT and CDR2 SNEGSKA (reference sequence). The V gene lost 2 bases and the J gene lost 4 bases, with 9 bases spanning the gap. This CDR3 contains 13 residues. CDR3 region: CSARSRNYNEQFF. The DNA for the CDR3 is TGCAGTGCTAGAAGCCGGAATTACAATGAGCAGTTCTTC.

This clone was seen repeatedly, ten times or more. This chain links TRBV3-1 with TRBJ2-1; D is uncertain. The CDR3 loop spans 16 amino acids. V dropped 0 bases and J dropped 6 bases, with 15 bases sitting between them. Germline lookup yields CDR1 LGHDT and CDR2 YNNKEL (reference sequence). CDR3 in DNA: TGTGCCAGCAGCCAAGATTTAGACCCTTTTGGCAATGAGCAGTTCTTC. Its translation is CASSQDLDPFGNEQFF.

In its sample, this clone was seen many times. V is TRBV18 and J is TRBJ2-7, with unresolved D. The CDR3 runs to 13 residues. The V end was cut by 0 bases, the J end by 5 bases, with 8 bases between. Germline CDR1 reads KGHSH; CDR2 reads LQKENI. The chain's CDR3 is CASSPPAVNEQYF. In DNA, the CDR3 is TGTGCCAGCTCACCACCAGCAGTTAACGAGCAGTACTTC.

This clone was seen repeatedly, ten times or more. The chain employs TRBV18 and TRBJ2-7; 7 bases line up with TRBD2. This CDR3 spans 13 amino acids. Germline lookup yields CDR1 KGHSH and CDR2 LQKENI. V trimming: 3 bases; J trimming: 6 bases; junction bases outside the gene matches: 5. The CDR3 nucleotides read TGTGCCAGCTCACCGGGAGGGGCTTCCGAGCAGTACTTC. It translates to CASSPGGASEQYF.

This clone has at least ten counts. The chain couples TRBV9 to TRBJ2-2; TRBD2 aligns across 13 bases. Germline V gene lookup returns CDR1 SGDLS and CDR2 YYNGEE. V was clipped by 3 bases and J by 5 bases; unmatched bases: 7. CDR3 length equals 17 residues. The CDR3 DNA reads TGTGCCAGCAGCGACCGGACTAGCGGGAGTGGGACCGGGGAGCTGTTTTTT. Its translation is CASSDRTSGSGTGELFF. The whole variable domain, filled in from reference TRBV9 and TRBJ2-2, reads DSGVTQTPKHLITATGQRVTLRCSPRSGDLSVYWYQQSLDQGLQFLIQYYNGEERAKGNILERFSAQQFPDLHSELNLSSLELGDSALYFCASSDRTSGSGTGELFFGEGSRLTVL.

This clone was seen many times. This rearrangement joins TRBV7-2 to TRBJ2-4; TRBD2 is a possible D gene (6 bases). From germline, CDR1 is SGHTA and CDR2 FQGNSA. V was trimmed by 5 bases and J by 6 bases, leaving 17 bases between them. The CDR3 has 15 amino acids. The CDR3 loop is CASSNSGTLGNIQYF. The CDR3 nucleotides are TGTGCCAGCAGCAACTCCGGGACTCTAGGAAACATTCAGTACTTC.

This clone was observed many times. This chain joins TRBV2 and TRBJ1-1; maybe TRBD1 (5 bases). This CDR3 spans 11 amino acids. Germline assignment: CDR1 SNHLY and CDR2 FYNNEI. The V gene lost 5 bases and the J gene lost 9 bases, with 10 bases spanning the gap. The CDR3 nucleotides read TGTGCCAGCAGTACCCTGGGACAAGCTTTCTTT. Translating gives CASSTLGQAFF.

The rearrangement uses TRBV5-5 and TRBJ2-7; D not certain. Germline V CDR1 and CDR2: SGHKS, YYEKEE (reference sequence). Trimming removed 6 bases from V and 6 bases from J, with 19 bases in between. There are 14 residues in the CDR3. The CDR3 region is CASILGRSTGEQYF. The CDR3 DNA is TGTGCCAGCATCCTAGGTCGTAGCACGGGCGAGCAGTACTTC. Variable domain in full (rest from reference TRBV5-5 and TRBJ2-7): DAGVTQSPTHLIKTRGQQVTLRCSPISGHKSVSWYQQVLGQGPQFIFQYYEKEERGRGNFPDRFSARQFPNYSSELNVNALLLGDSALYLCASILGRSTGEQYFGPGTRLTVT.

The chain is built from TRBV7-8 and TRBJ2-7, with a weak D call TRBD1 (7 bases). CDR3 size: 15 residues. Deletions cut 4 bases from V and 0 bases from J, with 13 bases between. CDR1 and CDR2 (germline): SGHVS, FQNEAQ. CDR3 amino acids: CASSSGRGASYEQYF. CDR3 nucleotides: TGTGCCAGCAGCTCCGGCAGGGGGGCCTCCTACGAGCAGTACTTC.

This clone was recorded many times. The gene calls are TRBV6-1 and TRBJ2-5; perhaps TRBD2 as D (6 bases). CDR3 length: 15 amino acids. Trimming left V 6 bases short and J 5 bases short, with 19 bases between. Germline assignment: CDR1 MNHNS and CDR2 SASEGT. The CDR3 DNA is TGTGCCAGCAGCCAACAATTGGGGGGTTCGGAGACCCAGTACTTC. Its translation is CASSQQLGGSETQYF.

This clone was detected many times. V gene TRBV7-9 combines with J gene TRBJ2-7; 8 bases fit TRBD2. With V trimmed by 1 base and J by 8 bases, 4 bases remained unmatched. The CDR3 sequence is 13 residues long. Germline loops: CDR1 SEHNR, CDR2 FQNEAQ (reference sequence). CDR3 sequence (DNA): TGTGCCAGCAGCTTAGTACTAGCGGAAAAGCAGTACTTC. It codes for CASSLVLAEKQYF.